The T cell receptor beta chain under discussion was sequenced for a study of OX40 agonist ivuxolimab in advanced cancers. Profiling relied on immunoSEQ multiplex PCR, and the TCRdb table lists in-frame clones only, not all of them. The repertoire holds tens of thousands of clones, with about 90% as singletons. The CDR3 is 15 amino acids. Germline CDR1 is SGHRS and CDR2 is YFSETQ. The junction had 4 bases not matched to a gene; V was cut back by 1 base and J by 1 base. Comment on this clone: The sample holds other DNA sequences that translate to the same CDR3.

The source was CD4+ or CD8+ T cells sorted from blood, collected in a trial of the OX40 agonist ivuxolimab. This TCR was recovered from an adult with an advanced solid tumor such as melanoma, head and neck, liver or kidney cancer. The chain joins TRBV5-1 to TRBJ1-1, with 7 nucleotides matching TRBD1. The CDR3 DNA reads TGCGCCAGCAGCTTGCGAGGGGGCAGGAACACTGAAGCTTTCTTT. This gives the protein CASSLRGGRNTEAFF.